Shown below are 7 T cell receptor beta chains from a single sample sequenced in a study of blood T cell repertoires in COVID-19. Method: immunoSEQ multiplex PCR; TCRdb's copy keeps in-frame clones and lacks some. The sample holds around 450,000 clones, around 90% seen once. Material for sequencing was PBMCs or T cells enriched from blood (not recorded which). The receptors derive from a woman under 30 with acute COVID-19.

The chain uses TRBV19 and TRBJ1-5; 10 positions match TRBD1. CDR3 length equals 16 residues. Looked up from germline, CDR1 is LNHDA and CDR2 is SQIVND (reference sequence). V lost 4 bases to trimming and J lost 4 bases; unmatched junction nucleotides: 7. The chain's CDR3 is CASSRTGTGANQPQHF. As DNA, the CDR3 is TGTGCCAGTAGTAGAACCGGGACAGGGGCGAATCAGCCCCAGCATTTT. Full variable domain (missing parts from reference TRBV19 and TRBJ1-5): DGGITQSPKYLFRKEGQNVTLSCEQNLNHDAMYWYRQDPGQGLRLIYYSQIVNDFQKGDIAEGYSVSREKKESFPLTVTSAQKNPTAFYLCASSRTGTGANQPQHFGDGTRLSIL.

The chain uses TRBV10-3 and TRBJ1-6; D is unclear. Trimming shortened V by 2 bases and J by 10 bases, and 6 bases separated the two germline ends. CDR3 length: 12 amino acids. Per the germline V gene, CDR1 is ENHRY and CDR2 is SYGVKD. The DNA of the CDR3 is TGTGCCATCAGTGAGCGGGAATCACCCCTCCACTTT. The encoded protein is CAISERESPLHF.

The chain links TRBV19 to TRBJ1-5; 7 bases fit TRBD1. The V segment lost 2 bases and the J segment 7 bases; nucleotides outside the gene matches: 14. Germline V gene sequence: CDR1 LNHDA, CDR2 SQIVND (reference sequence). The CDR3 has 17 residues. The CDR3 region is CASSIILRGLANQPQHF. For the CDR3, the DNA is TGTGCCAGTAGTATAATCTTAAGGGGGCTTGCGAACCAGCCCCAGCATTTT.

The gene calls are TRBV5-1 and TRBJ2-7; 11 bases map to TRBD2. Germline trimming cut 2 bases from V and 2 bases from J; bases unmatched to any gene: 0. CDR1 is SGHRS and CDR2 is YFSETQ in the germline V gene. This CDR3 is built from 14 residues. In nucleotides, the CDR3 is TGCGCCAGCAGCTTTAGCGGGAGGGCCTACGAGCAGTACTTC. Translating it yields CASSFSGRAYEQYF.

This chain connects TRBV11-2 to TRBJ2-5, with 7 bases identical to TRBD1. In germline, CDR1 is SGHAT, CDR2 FQNNGV. CDR3 length equals 16 residues. The V segment lost 0 bases and the J segment 6 bases; nucleotides outside the gene matches: 10. CDR3 bases: TGTGCCAGCAGCTTAGACCACTCTGACAGGGCAAAGACCCAGTACTTC. Translating it yields CASSLDHSDRAKTQYF.

This clone has just one count. The V and J genes are TRBV29-1 and TRBJ1-2; tentatively, D is TRBD1 (6 bases). Trimming removed 4 bases from V and 0 bases from J, with 12 bases in between. The CDR3 runs to 14 residues. Germline V lookup: CDR1 SQVTM, CDR2 ANQGSEA. The CDR3: CSVVPWTANYGYTF. CDR3 nucleotide sequence: TGCAGCGTTGTACCCTGGACAGCTAACTATGGCTACACCTTC. Combining the CDR3 with reference TRBV29-1 and TRBJ1-2 gives the whole variable domain SAVISQKPSRDICQRGTSLTIQCQVDSQVTMMFWYRQQPGQSLTLIATANQGSEATYESGFVIDKFPISRPNLTFSTLTVSNMSPEDSSIYLCSVVPWTANYGYTFGSGTRLTVV.

This chain uses TRBV5-1 with TRBJ1-1, with 7 bases that match TRBD1. V gave up 4 bases and J gave up 3 bases; unmatched junction bases: 6. The CDR3 loop spans 14 amino acids. The V gene's germline CDR1 is SGHRS and CDR2 YFSETQ. The CDR3 protein is CASSIRTGYTEAFF. The CDR3 DNA is TGCGCCAGCAGCATACGGACAGGATACACTGAAGCTTTCTTT.